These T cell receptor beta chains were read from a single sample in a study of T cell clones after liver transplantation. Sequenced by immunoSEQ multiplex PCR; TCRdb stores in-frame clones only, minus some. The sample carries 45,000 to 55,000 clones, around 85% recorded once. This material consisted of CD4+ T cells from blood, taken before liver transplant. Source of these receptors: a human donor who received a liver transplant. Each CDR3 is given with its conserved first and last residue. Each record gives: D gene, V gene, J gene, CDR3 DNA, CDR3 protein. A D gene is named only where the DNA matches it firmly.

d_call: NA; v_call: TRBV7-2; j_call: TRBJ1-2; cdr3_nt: TGTGCCAGCAGCTCCGGACTCGGACGCGGCTACACCTTC; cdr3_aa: CASSSGLGRGYTF
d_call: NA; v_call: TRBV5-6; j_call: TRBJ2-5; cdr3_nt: TGTGCCAGCAGCTTTGACAGGTACCAAGAGACCCAGTACTTC; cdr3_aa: CASSFDRYQETQYF
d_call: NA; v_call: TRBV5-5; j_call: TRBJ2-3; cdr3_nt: TGTGCCAGCAGCCCGTTTGCGCGGAGGGGATCAGATACGCAGTATTTT; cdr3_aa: CASSPFARRGSDTQYF
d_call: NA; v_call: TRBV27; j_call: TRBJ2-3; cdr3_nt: TGTGCCAGCAGTTCCCGACTCCTAAGTATGGATACGCAGTATTTT; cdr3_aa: CASSSRLLSMDTQYF
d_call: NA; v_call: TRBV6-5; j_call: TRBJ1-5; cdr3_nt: TGTGCCAGCAGGGTATCGGGATATAGCAATCAGCCCCAGCATTTT; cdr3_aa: CASRVSGYSNQPQHF
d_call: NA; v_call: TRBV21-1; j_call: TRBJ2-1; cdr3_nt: TGTGCCAGCAGCTTTCTTAATGAGCAGTTCTTC; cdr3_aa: CASSFLNEQFF
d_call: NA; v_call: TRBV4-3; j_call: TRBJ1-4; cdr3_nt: TGCGCCAGCAGCCAAGATAATCGCGGGAATAGGGAACTGTTTTTT; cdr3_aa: CASSQDNRGNRELFF
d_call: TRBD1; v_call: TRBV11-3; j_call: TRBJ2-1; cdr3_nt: TGTGCCAGCAGCTTAGATCGTGTGGGCCAGGGGGCGCGTGAGCAGTTCTTC; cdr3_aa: CASSLDRVGQGAREQFF
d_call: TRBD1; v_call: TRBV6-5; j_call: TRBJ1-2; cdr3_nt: TGTGCCAGCAGACCGGACCAGGGGGCCTATGGCTACACCTTC; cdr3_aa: CASRPDQGAYGYTF
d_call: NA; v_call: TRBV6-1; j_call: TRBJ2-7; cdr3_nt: TGTGCCAGCAGTGAAGTTCAGGGGCCCTACGAGCAGTACTTC; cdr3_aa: CASSEVQGPYEQYF
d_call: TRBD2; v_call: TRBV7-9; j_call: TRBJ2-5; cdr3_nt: TGTGCCAGCAGCTTTCTTGCGGGAGGTTCGAAGGAGACCCAGTACTTC; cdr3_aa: CASSFLAGGSKETQYF
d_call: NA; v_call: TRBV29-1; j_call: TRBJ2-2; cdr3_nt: TGCAGCGCCCAAGCCAGCGGATACACCGGGGAGCTGTTTTTT; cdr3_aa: CSAQASGYTGELFF